The present TCR beta chain was sequenced within a study of naive and memory T cell subsets. This clonotype came up a few times. Treatment in this sample: skin biopsy from PPD injection site in Mantoux-positive individual. A UMI-containing oligonucleotide was joined by 3' ligation to the TCR cDNA template. Tuberculin skin test biopsies were taken where PPD was injected in Mantoux-positive people. Amplification of ligated cDNA took four PCR rounds with SP2 and nested alpha and beta constant primers. TCRdb analysed the UMI-ligation and nested PCR reads with MiXCR anew, one entry per CDR3 protein. The sample yields more than 30,000 distinct CDR3 sequences, more than 6.5% seen once. Germline V gene sequence: CDR1 SEHNR, CDR2 FQNEAQ (reference sequence). The V end lost 1 base, the J end lost 2 bases, and 6 bases lay between the germline ends. The CDR3 spans 13 residues.

The origin of this receptor is an adult in good health. The sample in question was skin, obtained from a tuberculin skin test site. The chain uses TRBV7-9 and TRBJ2-7, with D unclear. CDR3 residues: CASSLVETYEQYF. The CDR3 DNA reads as TGTGCCAGCAGCTTAGTCGAAACCTACGAGCAGTACTTC.